This entry features one T cell receptor beta chain sequence. The CDR3 length is 11 residues. Trimming pared 6 bases from V and 5 bases from J, leaving 7 bases between. Germline V gives CDR1 DFQATT, CDR2 SNEGSKA (reference sequence). These data belong to a study of blood T cell repertoires in COVID-19. The assay was immunoSEQ multiplex PCR, and TCRdb's table has in-frame clones only and misses some. The data contain 350,000 to 450,000 clones, about 91% of them seen just once; the ten biggest clones take up roughly 1.6%. The receptor was isolated from a woman between 35 and 50 years old with COVID-19, enrolled during active disease. Input material: peripheral blood. The chain employs TRBV20-1 and TRBJ2-2, with D possibly matching TRBD1 (5 bases). CDR3 bases: TGCAGTGCGAAGGGGACCGGGGAGCTGTTTTTT. Its protein product is CSAKGTGELFF.